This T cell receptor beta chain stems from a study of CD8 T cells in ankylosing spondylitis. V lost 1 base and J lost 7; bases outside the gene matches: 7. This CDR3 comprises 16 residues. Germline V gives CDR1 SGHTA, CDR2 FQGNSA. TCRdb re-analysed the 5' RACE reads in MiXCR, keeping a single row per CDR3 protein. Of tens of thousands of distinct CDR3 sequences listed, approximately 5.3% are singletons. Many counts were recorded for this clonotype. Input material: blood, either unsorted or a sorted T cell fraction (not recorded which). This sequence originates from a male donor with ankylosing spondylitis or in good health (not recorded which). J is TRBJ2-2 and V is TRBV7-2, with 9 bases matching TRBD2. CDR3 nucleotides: TGTGCCAGCAGCTTAGTTGCGGGGGGGCTCAGCGGGGAGCTGTTTTTT. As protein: CASSLVAGGLSGELFF.